This T cell receptor beta chain was observed in a study of cytotoxic CD8 clonotypes in ibrutinib-treated CLL. Overall study results and limits: Patients showed higher baseline clonality than age-matched healthy donors, and it tracked circulating CD8+ T-cell counts. On treatment, the uncommon public clonotypes contracted or remained stable.

As input for TCR beta libraries, around 2.1 micrograms of genomic DNA came from cryopreserved PBMCs. Some clones are missing from TCRdb's copy, which holds only in-frame ones; the method was immunoSEQ multiplex PCR. The sample lists nearly 100,000 clones, almost 80% occurring once. In germline, CDR1 is MNHNY, CDR2 SVGAGI (reference sequence). Deletions cut 6 bases from V and 8 bases from J, with 13 bases between. CDR3 size: 12 residues. Regarding this clone: The antigen is undetermined.

The sequence was obtained from a human donor with chronic lymphocytic leukemia. The input for sequencing was PBMCs, taken after 12 months of ibrutinib treatment. The chain has TRBV6-6 and TRBJ1-2; D perhaps matches TRBD1 (6 bases). The CDR3 nucleotides read TGTGCCAGCAGCGGGGGCGGCGGAGGCTACACCTTC. It yields the protein CASSGGGGGYTF.